These 22 T cell receptor beta chains share one sample of origin, sequenced in a study of shared clonotypes between healthy human individuals. Sequenced by immunoSEQ multiplex PCR; TCRdb stores in-frame clones only, minus some. The sample lists around 990,000 clones; roughly 77% were seen once. The sequenced material came from memory CD4+ T cells from PBMCs. Specified subset: CD45RA-negative fraction. The source is a man between 18 and 29 years old in good health. Some clones in this sample may be carry-over from other donors' samples.

V is TRBV19 and J is TRBJ2-2; 8 bases are shared with TRBD2. Germline trimming cut 6 bases from V and 2 bases from J; bases unmatched to any gene: 5. Germline V gene lookup returns CDR1 LNHDA and CDR2 SQIVND (reference sequence). The CDR3 is made up of 15 amino acids. The CDR3 protein is CASRRLARNTGELFF. For the CDR3, the DNA is TGTGCCAGTAGACGACTAGCGCGTAACACCGGGGAGCTGTTTTTT.

The chain recombines TRBV9 with TRBJ1-4; possibly TRBD1 for D (5 bases). Trimming stripped 3 bases from V and 0 bases from J, with 12 bases between. Germline-derived CDR1 and CDR2 are SGDLS and YYNGEE. The CDR3 totals 16 residues. The CDR3 nucleotides read TGTGCCAGCAGCGCCGGGGACGCTGCAACTAATGAAAAACTGTTTTTT. Amino acids: CASSAGDAATNEKLFF.

The chain links TRBV7-2 to TRBJ1-2; 9 bases are shared with TRBD1. Germline assignment: CDR1 SGHTA and CDR2 FQGNSA. This CDR3 is built from 14 residues. With V trimmed by 5 bases and J by 4 bases, 5 bases remained unmatched. CDR3 amino acids: CASSQTGGPYGYTF. DNA of the CDR3: TGTGCCAGCAGCCAGACAGGGGGGCCCTATGGCTACACCTTC.

This clone was picked up many times. V usage is TRBV6-1 and J usage is TRBJ2-4, with TRBD2 matching 14 bases. V lost 4 bases and J lost 0; bases outside the gene matches: 11. Germline-derived CDR1 and CDR2 are MNHNS and SASEGT. The CDR3 length is 20 residues. CDR3 DNA: TGTGCCAGCAGTGTTTCGGGACTAGCGGGAGACTGGGTAGCCAAAAACATTCAGTACTTC. This gives the protein CASSVSGLAGDWVAKNIQYF.

V gene TRBV19 combines with J gene TRBJ1-5; a possible D gene is TRBD1 (5 bases). This CDR3 is built from 14 residues. CDR1 and CDR2 (germline): LNHDA, SQIVND (reference sequence). V gave up 5 bases and J gave up 7 bases, with 15 bases separating them. The CDR3 sequence is CASSQVGGGQPQHF. The CDR3 DNA reads as TGTGCCAGTAGTCAGGTCGGGGGTGGACAGCCCCAGCATTTT.

As regards this clone: A much larger clone differs by one base, so this may be a read error. The sample holds other DNA sequences that translate to the same CDR3. The J gene is TRBJ1-5, the V gene TRBV27, with unresolved D. In germline, CDR1 is MNHEY, CDR2 SMNVEV (reference sequence). CDR3 length: 13 amino acids. With 4 bases removed from V and 1 base from J, the gap between germline ends came to 5 bases. CDR3 in amino acids: CASSSDSNQPQHF. Here the CDR3 DNA reads TGTGCCAGCAGTTCGGACAGCAATCAGCCCCAGCATTTT.

A single count supports this clone. Other nucleotide sequences from this sample produce the same CDR3. The gene calls are TRBV7-3 and TRBJ2-3; D is perhaps TRBD1 (5 bases). Germline lookup yields CDR1 SGHTA and CDR2 FQGTGA. The CDR3 has 15 residues. Trimming removed 2 bases from V and 0 bases from J, with 9 bases in between. The CDR3 DNA reads TGTGCCAGCAGCTTATTAGCAGGGAGCACAGATACGCAGTATTTT. It encodes CASSLLAGSTDTQYF.

DNA of the CDR3: TGCGCCAGCAGCTCAGACTGGGGTGGACTCGATGAGCAGTTCTTC. Encoded protein: CASSSDWGGLDEQFF. The V call is TRBV5-1, the J call TRBJ2-1, with D perhaps matching TRBD2 (5 bases). V was clipped by 3 bases and J by 8 bases, with 18 bases between them. The CDR3 consists of 15 residues. Looked up from germline, CDR1 is SGHRS and CDR2 is YFSETQ.

The chain joins TRBV5-4 to TRBJ2-3; D not resolved. Germline V gives CDR1 SGHNT, CDR2 YYREEE (reference sequence). CDR3 length: 14 residues. Trimming left V 3 bases short and J 0 bases short, with 8 bases between. This CDR3 is CASSSPSSTDTQYF. In nucleotides, the CDR3 is TGTGCCAGCAGCTCCCCCTCAAGCACAGATACGCAGTATTTT.

This clone was detected ten times or more. The chain uses TRBV18 and TRBJ2-7; 13 positions agree with TRBD2. V lost 4 bases and J lost 9; bases outside the gene matches: 9. CDR3 length: 15 residues. Germline-derived CDR1 and CDR2 are KGHSH and LQKENI. CDR3 nucleotides: TGTGCCAGCTCACGAGGACTAGCGGGAGAGGTTGGGCAGTACTTC. Translating it yields CASSRGLAGEVGQYF.

The gene calls are TRBV10-3 and TRBJ2-5; 7 bases agree with TRBD2. The CDR3 sequence is 15 residues long. After removal of 6 bases from V and 1 base from J, the junction contained 8 bases not matched to a gene. Germline-derived CDR1 and CDR2 are ENHRY and SYGVKD. The CDR3 DNA reads TGTGCCATCAGCGAGAGCGGGGCCTCCCAAGAGACCCAGTACTTC. This gives the protein CAISESGASQETQYF.

As to this clone: The sample contains more than one DNA sequence encoding this CDR3. The chain uses TRBV27 and TRBJ2-6; 7 bases map to TRBD1. Germline CDR1 and CDR2: MNHEY and SMNVEV (reference sequence). The CDR3 consists of 15 residues. Losses at the gene ends were 4 bases for V and 4 bases for J; bases not matched to a gene: 4. The CDR3 region is CASSSTGAGANVLTF. For the CDR3, the DNA is TGTGCCAGCAGTTCAACAGGGGCCGGGGCCAACGTCCTGACTTTC.

This clone has only a few counts. V and J are TRBV7-9 and TRBJ1-1; TRBD1 might be the D (5 bases). The germline V gene has CDR1 SEHNR and CDR2 FQNEAQ (reference sequence). The CDR3 covers 13 residues. Trimming cost V 2 bases and J 8 bases, with 12 bases left between them. CDR3 sequence: CASSLRERGEAFF. The DNA of the CDR3 is TGTGCCAGCAGCTTAAGGGAAAGGGGAGAAGCTTTCTTT.

The CDR3 protein is CASSDLSGTDTQYF. In DNA, the CDR3 is TGCGCCAGCAGCGATTTGAGTGGCACAGATACGCAGTATTTT. The chain combines TRBV5-1 with TRBJ2-3; unclear D gene. CDR1 is SGHRS and CDR2 is YFSETQ in the germline V gene. V dropped 4 bases and J dropped 1 base, with 10 bases sitting between them. The CDR3 contains 14 residues. The full variable domain, its missing parts supplied by reference TRBV5-1 and TRBJ2-3, is KAGVTQTPRYLIKTRGQQVTLSCSPISGHRSVSWYQQTPGQGLQFLFEYFSETQRNKGNFPGRFSGRQFSNSRSEMNVSTLELGDSALYLCASSDLSGTDTQYFGPGTRLTVL.

This clone was found a few times. This rearrangement joins TRBV2 to TRBJ1-4; possible D gene TRBD1, 6 bases. CDR3 length: 14 residues. Germline V gives CDR1 SNHLY, CDR2 FYNNEI. V gave up 5 bases and J gave up 6 bases, with 13 bases separating them. The CDR3 DNA reads as TGTGCCAGCAGTCAGGGGTTGTTGGATGAAAAACTGTTTTTT. Translation: CASSQGLLDEKLFF.

This chain uses TRBV6-6 with TRBJ2-7; D possibly corresponds to TRBD1 (5 bases). V shed 5 bases and J shed 0 bases, with 17 bases lying between them. Germline V lookup: CDR1 MNHNY, CDR2 SVGAGI (reference sequence). This CDR3 spans 16 amino acids. CDR3 nucleotides: TGTGCCAGCAGTCCCCAGGGCCACCTCAGCTCCTACGAGCAGTACTTC. Residues: CASSPQGHLSSYEQYF.

A remark on this clone: Other DNA sequences in the sample encode the same CDR3. The rearrangement uses TRBV7-2 and TRBJ2-7; D perhaps matches TRBD2 (6 bases). Germline V CDR1 and CDR2: SGHTA, FQGNSA. This CDR3 is 12 amino acids long. V was shortened by 2 bases and J by 6 bases, with 8 bases between the two germline ends. CDR3 in amino acids: CASSLQGLEQYF. The CDR3 DNA sequence: TGTGCCAGCAGCTTACAGGGACTCGAGCAGTACTTC.

The chain combines TRBV5-1 with TRBJ2-2, with D tentatively TRBD2 (7 bases). V lost 4 bases and J lost 6, with 13 bases in between. Germline-derived CDR1 and CDR2 are SGHRS and YFSETQ. This CDR3 region has 14 residues. CDR3 nucleotides: TGCGCCAGCAGCCCCGGGGAGGGGGCCGGGGAGCTGTTTTTT. It translates to CASSPGEGAGELFF.

The V gene is TRBV19, the J gene TRBJ2-4, with 8 bases matching TRBD2. The CDR3 length is 12 residues. The junction had 4 bases not matched to a gene; V was cut back by 5 bases and J by 10 bases. Germline V gene lookup returns CDR1 LNHDA and CDR2 SQIVND (reference sequence). The CDR3, as DNA: TGTGCCAGTAGTCCGGGAGGGCCAATTCAGTACTTC. Translating it yields CASSPGGPIQYF. Full variable domain (remainder filled in from reference TRBV19 and TRBJ2-4): DGGITQSPKYLFRKEGQNVTLSCEQNLNHDAMYWYRQDPGQGLRLIYYSQIVNDFQKGDIAEGYSVSREKKESFPLTVTSAQKNPTAFYLCASSPGGPIQYFGAGTRLSVL.

V and J are TRBV18 and TRBJ2-5, with 10 bases fitting TRBD1. The V and J ends lost 9 bases and 2 bases, in that order; junction bases with no gene match: 3. The CDR3 contains 13 residues. Germline assignment: CDR1 KGHSH and CDR2 LQKENI. DNA of the CDR3: TGTGCCAGGATGGACAGGGGGCAAGAGACCCAGTACTTC. Residues: CARMDRGQETQYF.

This clone has only a few counts. The rearrangement links TRBV25-1 to TRBJ1-2; D call uncertain. The CDR3 has 13 amino acids. Trimming left V 1 base short and J 6 bases short, with 9 bases between. Germline assignment: CDR1 MGHDK and CDR2 SYGVNS. The chain's CDR3 is CASSELGNDGYTF. CDR3 in DNA: TGTGCCAGCAGTGAATTAGGCAATGATGGCTACACCTTC.

This sequence joins TRBV7-2 and TRBJ2-7; the match to TRBD2 covers 9 bases. The germline V gene encodes CDR1 SGHTA and CDR2 FQGNSA. This CDR3 contains 17 residues. With V trimmed by 1 base and J by 0 bases, 7 bases remained unmatched. In DNA, the CDR3 is TGTGCCAGCAGCTTAGTCAGGAGCGGGAGGTCCTCCTACGAGCAGTACTTC. Protein sequence: CASSLVRSGRSSYEQYF.